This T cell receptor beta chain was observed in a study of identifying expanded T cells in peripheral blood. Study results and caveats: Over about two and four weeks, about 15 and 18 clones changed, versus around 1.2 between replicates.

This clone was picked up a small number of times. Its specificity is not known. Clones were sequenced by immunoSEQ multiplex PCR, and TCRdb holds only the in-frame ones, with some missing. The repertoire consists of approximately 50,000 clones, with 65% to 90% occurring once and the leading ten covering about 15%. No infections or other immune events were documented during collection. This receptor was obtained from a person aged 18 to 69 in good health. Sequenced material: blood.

The CDR3 sequence: CASSLFSPGQGSGNTIYF. The CDR3 nucleotides are TGTGCCAGCAGTTTATTTTCCCCGGGACAAGGCTCTGGAAACACCATATATTTT. The V gene is TRBV27, the J gene TRBJ1-3, with a possible D match to TRBD1 (6 bases). V was clipped by 1 base and J by 0 bases, with 16 bases between them. The CDR3 loop spans 18 amino acids. CDR1 is MNHEY, CDR2 SMNVEV, per germline (reference sequence).